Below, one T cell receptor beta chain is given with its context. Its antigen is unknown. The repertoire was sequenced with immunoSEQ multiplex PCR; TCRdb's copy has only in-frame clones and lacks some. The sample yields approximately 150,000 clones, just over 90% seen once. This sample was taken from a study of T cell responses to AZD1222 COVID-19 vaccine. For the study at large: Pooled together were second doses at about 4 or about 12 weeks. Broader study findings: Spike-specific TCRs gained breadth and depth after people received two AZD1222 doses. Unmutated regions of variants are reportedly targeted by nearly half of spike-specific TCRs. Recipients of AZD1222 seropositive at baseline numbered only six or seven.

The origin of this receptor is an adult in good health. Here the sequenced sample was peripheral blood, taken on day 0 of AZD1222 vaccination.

As DNA, the CDR3 is TGTGCCAGCAGGTGGGACAGGAACACCGGGGAGCTGTTTTTT. It specifies CASRWDRNTGELFF. The V and J genes are TRBV2 and TRBJ2-2; 7 bases are a match to TRBD1. The J segment lost 1 base and the V segment lost 6 bases, leaving 2 bases of the junction unmatched. This CDR3 is 14 amino acids long. Germline loops: CDR1 SNHLY, CDR2 FYNNEI. Together with reference TRBV2 and TRBJ2-2, the CDR3 gives the full variable domain: EPEVTQTPSHQVTQMGQEVILRCVPISNHLYFYWYRQILGQKVEFLVSFYNNEISEKSEIFDDQFSVERPDGSNFTLKIRSTKLEDSAMYFCASRWDRNTGELFFGEGSRLTVL.